This TCR beta chain was identified during a study of Ad26.COV2.S vaccination and SARS-CoV-2 variants. At the level of the study: Among those in the COV1001 Ad26.COV2.S trial arm was the donor.

This CDR3 has 15 amino acids. The V gene lost 0 bases and the J gene lost 4 bases, with 13 bases spanning the gap. Germline V gene sequence: CDR1 MNHEY, CDR2 SVGAGI. The method was immunoSEQ multiplex PCR; TCRdb's version includes in-frame clones alone and lacks a portion of them. The repertoire holds 410,000 or so clones, with approximately 90% as singletons. Sample treatment: around 19 received Ad26.COV2.S at low or high dose, single or two shots; 5 received placebo; per-sample allocation not given. Samples analyzed were those drawn on day 63 after the first vaccine or placebo injection. In Boston, an adult donor aged 18-55 years took part.

The chain combines TRBV6-5 with TRBJ2-7; D not resolved. The source is a person aged 18 to 59 who received the Ad26.COV2.S COVID-19 vaccine or a placebo. Here the sequenced sample was peripheral blood, taken in a trial of Ad26.COV2.S vaccine versus placebo. CDR3 coding DNA: TGTGCCAGCAGTTACTCTCAACCCGGTAATTACGAGCAGTACTTC. This gives the protein CASSYSQPGNYEQYF.